One and the same sample provided the 18 T cell receptor beta chains below, sequenced in a study of TIL therapy for anti-PD-1-resistant metastatic lung cancer. This sample's time point: pre-treatment sample, taken before nivolumab and TIL therapy. Sequencing used immunoSEQ v3. Profiled with immunoSEQ multiplex PCR; TCRdb holds only in-frame clones, not every one. Altogether more than 55,000 clones are present, around 68% being singletons, with the ten largest covering 6.6%. The source was blood, collected at baseline. These TCRs come from a person aged 25-85 years with non-small cell lung cancer.

The chain uses TRBV2 and TRBJ1-2, with 7 nucleotides matching TRBD1. V lost 7 bases to trimming and J lost 5 bases; unmatched junction nucleotides: 4. CDR1 and CDR2 from the germline V gene are SNHLY and FYNNEI. The CDR3 length is 12 residues. The CDR3 sequence is CASTYRGYGYTF. The CDR3 region has the DNA TGTGCCAGCACCTACAGGGGATATGGCTACACCTTC.

The chain uses TRBV5-1 and TRBJ1-1; no clear D. The CDR3 has 14 residues. V was pared by 6 bases and J by 0 bases, with 12 bases between. Germline V CDR1 and CDR2: SGHRS, YFSETQ. CDR3 residues: CASNPLLMNTEAFF. In DNA form, the CDR3 reads TGCGCCAGCAATCCCCTCCTCATGAACACTGAAGCTTTCTTT. The full variable domain, in which reference TRBV5-1 and TRBJ1-1 provide the parts outside the CDR3, is KAGVTQTPRYLIKTRGQQVTLSCSPISGHRSVSWYQQTPGQGLQFLFEYFSETQRNKGNFPGRFSGRQFSNSRSEMNVSTLELGDSALYLCASNPLLMNTEAFFGQGTRLTVV.

A single count supports this clone. This CDR3 reads CASSPQGTLGGTEAFF. The CDR3 DNA is TGTGCCAGCTCACCACAAGGAACCCTGGGGGGGACTGAAGCTTTCTTT. The V call is TRBV18, the J call TRBJ1-1; TRBD1 might be the D (5 bases). This CDR3 comprises 16 residues. The germline V gene has CDR1 KGHSH and CDR2 LQKENI. Trimming shortened V by 1 base and J by 5 bases, and 17 bases separated the two germline ends.

This clone was recorded once. This chain uses TRBV7-2 with TRBJ2-1, with unresolved D. The CDR3 length is 16 residues. V lost 3 bases and J lost 7, with 19 bases in between. Per the germline V gene, CDR1 is SGHTA and CDR2 is FQGNSA. CDR3 sequence: CASSFLGVRVRNEQFF. DNA of the CDR3: TGTGCCAGCAGCTTCCTAGGAGTACGGGTGAGGAATGAGCAGTTCTTC.

The CDR3 DNA follows: TGTGCCTGGAGCGAGGTAGGGTCCACTGAAGCTTTCTTT. It is translated as CAWSEVGSTEAFF. The rearrangement joins TRBV30 to TRBJ1-1; no clear D. With 3 bases removed from V and 4 bases from J, the gap between germline ends came to 12 bases. CDR3 length: 13 residues. Germline CDR1 reads GTSNPN; CDR2 reads SVGIG (reference sequence).

This clone was detected once. J is TRBJ2-3 and V is TRBV6-1; 11 bases line up with TRBD2. The germline gives CDR1 MNHNS, CDR2 SASEGT. The CDR3 consists of 16 residues. The V gene end was trimmed by 4 bases and the J gene end by 0 bases; junction bases not matched to a gene: 3. CDR3 in amino acids: CASSGVAGGSTDTQYF. The CDR3 coding sequence is TGTGCCAGCAGTGGGGTAGCGGGAGGGAGCACAGATACGCAGTATTTT.

The V gene is TRBV9, the J gene TRBJ2-1, with D hard to call. This CDR3 is built from 15 residues. V was cut by 3 bases and J by 0 bases, with 10 bases left in between. Germline CDR1 is SGDLS and CDR2 is YYNGEE. In nucleotides, the CDR3 is TGTGCCAGCAGCGCCAAGGACCCCTCCTACAATGAGCAGTTCTTC. Residues: CASSAKDPSYNEQFF. Using reference TRBV9 and TRBJ2-1 for the parts outside the CDR3, the full variable domain is DSGVTQTPKHLITATGQRVTLRCSPRSGDLSVYWYQQSLDQGLQFLIQYYNGEERAKGNILERFSAQQFPDLHSELNLSSLELGDSALYFCASSAKDPSYNEQFFGPGTRLTVL.

This chain links TRBV5-1 with TRBJ2-3; D might be TRBD1 or TRBD2, each matching 6 bases. This CDR3 contains 17 residues. The germline gives CDR1 SGHRS, CDR2 YFSETQ. V was trimmed by 4 bases and J by 4 bases, leaving 22 bases between them. CDR3 region: CASSPAGWGAGADTQYF. Written as DNA, the CDR3 is TGCGCCAGCAGCCCGGCAGGATGGGGGGCTGGCGCAGATACGCAGTATTTT.

The chain couples TRBV30 to TRBJ2-7, with 7 positions matching TRBD1. In germline, CDR1 is GTSNPN, CDR2 SVGIG (reference sequence). Germline trimming cut 1 base from V and 4 bases from J; bases unmatched to any gene: 1. This CDR3 region has 12 residues. The CDR3 DNA reads TGTGCCTGGAGTGGGACAGGATACGAGCAGTACTTC. The encoded protein is CAWSGTGYEQYF.

The chain is built from TRBV19 and TRBJ1-4; D not resolved. V was cut by 6 bases and J by 6 bases, with 14 bases left in between. The germline V gene has CDR1 LNHDA and CDR2 SQIVND (reference sequence). The CDR3 has 14 residues. The DNA of the CDR3 is TGTGCCAGTAGAAGCGGGAGCTCGGATGAAAAACTGTTTTTT. It specifies CASRSGSSDEKLFF. The variable domain in full, with the rest retrieved from reference TRBV19 and TRBJ1-4, is DGGITQSPKYLFRKEGQNVTLSCEQNLNHDAMYWYRQDPGQGLRLIYYSQIVNDFQKGDIAEGYSVSREKKESFPLTVTSAQKNPTAFYLCASRSGSSDEKLFFGSGTQLSVL.

This rearrangement joins TRBV12-5 to TRBJ2-1, with 9 bases aligning to TRBD2. CDR1 and CDR2 from the germline V gene are LGHNT and FRNRAP. V trimming: 1 base; J trimming: 3 bases; junction bases outside the gene matches: 7. The CDR3 has 17 amino acids. This CDR3 reads CASGLDNSGRIYNEQFF. The DNA for the CDR3 is TGTGCTAGTGGTTTGGACAATAGCGGGAGAATCTACAATGAGCAGTTCTTC. Full variable domain (missing parts from reference TRBV12-5 and TRBJ2-1): DARVTQTPRHKVTEMGQEVTMRCQPILGHNTVFWYRQTMMQGLELLAYFRNRAPLDDSGMPKDRFSAEMPDATLATLKIQPSEPRDSAVYFCASGLDNSGRIYNEQFFGPGTRLTVL.

This clone was recorded a few times. The chain carries TRBV2 and TRBJ1-2; D unresolved. Trimming pared 4 bases from V and 1 base from J, leaving 7 bases between. This CDR3 comprises 13 residues. Germline V gene sequence: CDR1 SNHLY, CDR2 FYNNEI. The CDR3 DNA reads as TGTGCCAGCAGTGGGCAGGTTAACTATGGCTACACCTTC. This translates into CASSGQVNYGYTF.

The V gene is TRBV2, the J gene TRBJ2-7, with D perhaps TRBD2 (5 bases). Germline lookup yields CDR1 SNHLY and CDR2 FYNNEI. Trimming cost V 2 bases and J 5 bases, with 10 bases left between them. This CDR3 comprises 13 residues. CDR3 sequence (DNA): TGTGCCAGCAGTGAACGGGGAATCAACGAGCAGTACTTC. It yields the protein CASSERGINEQYF. Full variable domain (outside the CDR3, taken from reference TRBV2 and TRBJ2-7): EPEVTQTPSHQVTQMGQEVILRCVPISNHLYFYWYRQILGQKVEFLVSFYNNEISEKSEIFDDQFSVERPDGSNFTLKIRSTKLEDSAMYFCASSERGINEQYFGPGTRLTVT.

The sample holds one count of this clone. The rearrangement joins TRBV11-3 to TRBJ1-1; possible D gene TRBD1, 6 bases. Germline V gene lookup returns CDR1 SGHNT and CDR2 YENEEA. The CDR3 extends over 14 amino acids. Trimming left V 5 bases short and J 3 bases short, with 13 bases between. CDR3 in amino acids: CASSVQGWHTEAFF. Written as DNA, the CDR3 is TGTGCCAGCAGCGTTCAGGGGTGGCACACTGAAGCTTTCTTT.

This clone came up once. The chain is built from TRBV29-1 and TRBJ1-3, with 8 bases aligning to TRBD1. CDR3 length: 12 amino acids. CDR1 and CDR2 (germline): SQVTM, ANQGSEA. Germline trimming cut 7 bases from V and 3 bases from J; bases unmatched to any gene: 2. CDR3 in DNA: TGCAGCGGTGGGACAGGTGGAAACACCATATATTTT. This sequence encodes CSGGTGGNTIYF.

A few counts support this clone. The chain combines TRBV6-1 with TRBJ1-1; D gene uncertain. This CDR3 is 14 amino acids long. V lost 0 bases and J 0 bases, leaving 5 bases between the germline ends. Germline CDR1 and CDR2: MNHNS and SASEGT. Here the CDR3 reads CASSEAGMNTEAFF. The CDR3 DNA is TGTGCCAGCAGTGAAGCCGGGATGAACACTGAAGCTTTCTTT.

This rearrangement joins TRBV6-1 to TRBJ2-5, with D perhaps TRBD1 or TRBD2 (5 bases each). CDR1 and CDR2 (germline): MNHNS, SASEGT. Trimming shortened V by 8 bases and J by 0 bases, and 13 bases separated the two germline ends. The CDR3 consists of 14 residues. This chain's CDR3 is CASGGFRYQETQYF. The CDR3 DNA follows: TGTGCCAGCGGGGGATTTCGGTACCAAGAGACCCAGTACTTC.

With respect to this clone: Other DNA variants within this sample encode the same CDR3. This sequence joins TRBV5-1 and TRBJ2-7; perhaps D is TRBD1 or TRBD2 (5 bases each). This CDR3 is built from 13 residues. CDR1 is SGHRS, CDR2 YFSETQ, per germline. V was clipped by 3 bases and J by 0 bases, with 7 bases between them. The CDR3 nucleotides read TGCGCCAGCAGCTGGGACGGCTCCTACGAGCAGTACTTC. Translating gives CASSWDGSYEQYF.